The 2 T cell receptor beta chains below all came from one sample that was sequenced in a study of cytomegalovirus exposure and HLA in healthy donors. Use of 60 Vbeta and 13 Jbeta primers characterized the PCR. Profiling relied on immunoSEQ multiplex PCR, and the TCRdb table lists in-frame clones only, not all of them. The table has some 120,000 clones, over 60% seen once. Sequenced: PBMCs. The receptor source for this set is a man between 25 and 39 years old in good health and CMV-seropositive.

This sequence joins TRBV5-1 and TRBJ2-7; D call uncertain. In germline, CDR1 is SGHRS, CDR2 YFSETQ. The V and J ends lost 4 bases and 3 bases respectively, with 20 bases between them. There are 16 residues in the CDR3. CDR3 nucleotides: TGCGCCAGCAGCCATGCGGCCAGTCCCCTTAACTACGAGCAGTACTTC. It codes for CASSHAASPLNYEQYF.

A single count supports this clone. The chain is built from TRBV4-2 and TRBJ2-1; 7 positions match TRBD2. Looked up from germline, CDR1 is LGHNA and CDR2 is YNFKEQ. The junction had 6 bases not matched to a gene; V was cut back by 2 bases and J by 5 bases. The CDR3 covers 15 residues. CDR3 DNA sequence: TGTGCCAGCAGCCAAACGGGAGGTTTCCACAATGAGCAGTTCTTC. Translated: CASSQTGGFHNEQFF.